This TCR beta chain was recorded in a study of blood T cell repertoires in COVID-19. Here immunoSEQ multiplex PCR was the method, and the copy in TCRdb shows in-frame clones only, minus some. Of roughly 150,000 clones in the sample, 75% to 90% were seen once. Germline values: CDR1 SGDLS, CDR2 YYNGEE. The CDR3 has 15 residues. V dropped 5 bases and J dropped 3 bases, with 17 bases sitting between them. The sequencing input was peripheral blood. The clonotype originates from a man aged 55 to 70 with active or convalescent COVID-19. The chain couples TRBV9 to TRBJ1-2; no firm D call. The CDR3 reads CASSEAGRADYGYTF. The CDR3 nucleotides are TGTGCCAGCAGTGAAGCGGGGAGGGCGGACTATGGCTACACCTTC.